The table lists the clone carrying this T cell receptor (beta chain) with many counts. The sample comes from a study of CD8+CD57+ T cells in acquired aplastic anemia. Using genomic DNA as the template, TCR beta VDJ and CDR3 profiling was carried out. Using its own MiXCR run on the reads, TCRdb lists one record per CDR3 protein. The table has tens of thousands of distinct CDR3 sequences, roughly three fifths seen once. All sequencing subjects had displayed CD8+CD57+ cell expansion on flow cytometry. CDR3 length: 14 amino acids. V lost 2 bases, J lost 3 bases, and 10 bases lay in between. Germline V gene lookup returns CDR1 SGHTA and CDR2 FQGNSA.

The clonotype was recovered from a human donor with aplastic anemia. The sequencing sample was made of sorted CD4+, CD8+, or CD8+CD57+ T cells (not recorded which) from PBMCs. The rearrangement joins TRBV7-2 to TRBJ2-5; D is perhaps TRBD2 (6 bases). The CDR3 is CASSLYRGKETQYF. The CDR3 DNA reads as TGTGCCAGCAGCTTATACCGGGGGAAAGAGACCCAGTACTTC.